Listed below are T cell receptor beta chains from one sample, sequenced in a study of early T cells in non-severe SARS-CoV-2 infection. TCRdb processed the 5' RACE reads anew with MiXCR; each CDR3 protein has one entry. The sample lists about 30,000 distinct CDR3 sequences; 5% to 6.5% were seen once. Sequencing was carried out using whole blood. Receptors were obtained from an adult who was a healthcare worker with PCR-confirmed SARS-CoV-2 infection or an uninfected control (not recorded which). The CDR3 runs from the conserved cysteine through the conserved F or W. The order of the fields is D gene, V gene, J gene, clone size, CDR3 protein, CDR3 DNA. D genes are given only for firm matches. Expanded clones are given a class, and other clones once, few, many or no size at all.

d_gene: TRBD2
v_gene: TRBV18
j_gene: TRBJ2-1
abundance: many
CDR3aa: CASSLRTSEYNEQFF
CDR3nt: TGTGCCAGCTCCCTCCGGACTAGCGAATACAATGAGCAGTTCTTC

d_gene: -
v_gene: TRBV7-2
j_gene: TRBJ2-3
abundance: many
CDR3aa: CASSLGGSGRTDTQYF
CDR3nt: TGTGCCAGCAGCTTAGGGGGGTCCGGCCGTACAGATACGCAGTATTTT

d_gene: -
v_gene: TRBV29-1
j_gene: TRBJ2-4
abundance: -
CDR3aa: CSVVTGTTNIQYF
CDR3nt: TGCAGCGTTGTTACGGGGACGACAAACATTCAGTACTTC

d_gene: TRBD1
v_gene: TRBV18
j_gene: TRBJ2-7
abundance: many
CDR3aa: CASSPGDRGVYEQYF
CDR3nt: TGTGCCAGCTCACCGGGGGACAGGGGTGTTTACGAGCAGTACTTC

d_gene: -
v_gene: TRBV7-8
j_gene: TRBJ2-3
abundance: many
CDR3aa: CASSIISTDTQYF
CDR3nt: TGTGCCAGCAGCATAATAAGCACAGATACGCAGTATTTT

d_gene: -
v_gene: TRBV11-2
j_gene: TRBJ2-1
abundance: many
CDR3aa: CASSPSSASNEQFF
CDR3nt: TGTGCCAGCAGCCCGTCGTCGGCGAGCAATGAGCAGTTCTTC

d_gene: TRBD2
v_gene: TRBV4-2
j_gene: TRBJ2-6
abundance: -
CDR3aa: CASSQDVAGGPGGANVLTF
CDR3nt: TGTGCCAGCAGCCAAGATGTAGCGGGAGGGCCTGGTGGGGCCAACGTCCTGACTTTC

d_gene: -
v_gene: TRBV6-4
j_gene: TRBJ2-6
abundance: few
CDR3aa: CASSDSGAGANVLTF
CDR3nt: TGTGCCAGCAGTGACTCGGGGGCTGGGGCCAACGTCCTGACTTTC

d_gene: -
v_gene: TRBV7-3
j_gene: TRBJ1-3
abundance: -
CDR3aa: CASRGKFRTIYF
CDR3nt: TGTGCCAGCAGGGGGAAATTTCGCACCATATATTTT

d_gene: -
v_gene: TRBV20-1
j_gene: TRBJ1-1
abundance: many
CDR3aa: CSARGRKGNTEAFF
CDR3nt: TGCAGTGCTAGAGGACGTAAGGGGAACACTGAAGCTTTCTTT

d_gene: TRBD2
v_gene: TRBV4-3
j_gene: TRBJ2-2
abundance: many
CDR3aa: CVSSRGLAGLNTGELFF
CDR3nt: TGCGTCAGCAGCCGCGGACTAGCGGGACTGAACACCGGGGAGCTGTTTTTT

d_gene: -
v_gene: TRBV7-9
j_gene: TRBJ2-7
abundance: many
CDR3aa: CASSSQKGSLGEQYF
CDR3nt: TGTGCCAGCAGCTCCCAGAAGGGGTCCTTGGGGGAGCAGTACTTC

d_gene: -
v_gene: TRBV7-9
j_gene: TRBJ1-1
abundance: many
CDR3aa: CASSTPQFEAFF
CDR3nt: TGTGCCAGCAGCACCCCACAGTTTGAAGCTTTCTTT

d_gene: -
v_gene: TRBV2
j_gene: TRBJ2-3
abundance: many
CDR3aa: CASRRTGTDTQYF
CDR3nt: TGTGCCAGCAGGAGGACGGGCACAGATACGCAGTATTTT

d_gene: TRBD1
v_gene: TRBV20-1
j_gene: TRBJ1-1
abundance: many
CDR3aa: CSAPQGDTEAFF
CDR3nt: TGCAGTGCACCCCAGGGGGACACTGAAGCTTTCTTT

d_gene: TRBD2
v_gene: TRBV5-4
j_gene: TRBJ2-3
abundance: few
CDR3aa: CASSFFASGFTQYF
CDR3nt: TGTGCCAGCAGCTTTTTTGCTAGCGGTTTTACGCAGTATTTT

d_gene: -
v_gene: TRBV10-2
j_gene: TRBJ1-6
abundance: many
CDR3aa: CASSEGRINSPLHF
CDR3nt: TGCGCCAGCAGTGAGGGACGGATAAATTCACCCCTCCACTTT

d_gene: -
v_gene: TRBV11-2
j_gene: TRBJ2-7
abundance: -
CDR3aa: CASSWATNYEQYF
CDR3nt: TGTGCCAGCAGCTGGGCCACCAACTACGAGCAGTACTTC

d_gene: TRBD1
v_gene: TRBV27
j_gene: TRBJ1-2
abundance: many
CDR3aa: CASSPTYPTGGNGYTF
CDR3nt: TGTGCCAGCAGTCCGACATATCCGACAGGGGGCAACGGCTACACCTTC

d_gene: TRBD1
v_gene: TRBV27
j_gene: TRBJ2-1
abundance: -
CDR3aa: CASSLRRTGRVVGNEQFF
CDR3nt: TGTGCCAGCAGTCTCCGCCGGACAGGGAGAGTGGTTGGCAATGAGCAGTTCTTC

d_gene: TRBD1
v_gene: TRBV12-3/TRBV12-4
j_gene: TRBJ1-6
abundance: few
CDR3aa: CAIGQGDSPLHF
CDR3nt: TGTGCCATCGGACAGGGGGATTCACCCCTCCACTTT

d_gene: -
v_gene: TRBV6-2/TRBV6-3
j_gene: TRBJ1-6
abundance: many
CDR3aa: CASKDGSHSPLHF
CDR3nt: TGTGCCAGCAAGGATGGGTCACACTCACCCCTCCACTTT

d_gene: TRBD2
v_gene: TRBV15
j_gene: TRBJ2-3
abundance: many
CDR3aa: CATSRSGTSGSTDTQYF
CDR3nt: TGTGCCACCAGCAGATCCGGGACTAGCGGGAGCACAGATACGCAGTATTTT

d_gene: -
v_gene: TRBV28
j_gene: TRBJ2-4
abundance: -
CDR3aa: CASRSRVNIQYF
CDR3nt: TGTGCCAGCAGGAGTCGGGTAAACATTCAGTACTTC

d_gene: TRBD2
v_gene: TRBV11-2
j_gene: TRBJ2-1
abundance: many
CDR3aa: CASSSYSGRGNEQFF
CDR3nt: TGTGCCAGCAGCTCCTATAGCGGGAGGGGCAATGAGCAGTTCTTC

d_gene: -
v_gene: TRBV11-2
j_gene: TRBJ2-7
abundance: many
CDR3aa: CASSLSLGLSYEQYF
CDR3nt: TGTGCCAGCAGCTTATCCCTCGGACTGTCCTACGAGCAGTACTTC

d_gene: -
v_gene: TRBV19
j_gene: TRBJ2-7
abundance: -
CDR3aa: CASSARGQGTYEQYF
CDR3nt: TGTGCCAGTAGTGCCCGGGGTCAGGGGACCTACGAGCAGTACTTC

d_gene: -
v_gene: TRBV28
j_gene: TRBJ2-3
abundance: -
CDR3aa: CASSLWGGIPDTQYF
CDR3nt: TGTGCCAGCAGTTTATGGGGGGGAATCCCAGATACGCAGTATTTT

d_gene: -
v_gene: TRBV20-1
j_gene: TRBJ2-1
abundance: many
CDR3aa: CSARESRDYNEQFF
CDR3nt: TGCAGTGCTAGAGAATCCAGGGACTACAATGAGCAGTTCTTC

d_gene: TRBD1
v_gene: TRBV6-4
j_gene: TRBJ1-5
abundance: many
CDR3aa: CASTGTGPSSNQPQHF
CDR3nt: TGTGCCAGCACCGGGACAGGGCCCTCTTCCAATCAGCCCCAGCATTTT

d_gene: -
v_gene: TRBV28
j_gene: TRBJ2-3
abundance: many
CDR3aa: CASSSVGFGPDTQYF
CDR3nt: TGTGCCAGCAGTTCTGTAGGTTTTGGTCCAGATACGCAGTATTTT

d_gene: -
v_gene: TRBV11-2
j_gene: TRBJ2-1
abundance: many
CDR3aa: CASSPSSARSYNEQFF
CDR3nt: TGTGCCAGCAGCCCCTCTAGCGCCCGCTCCTACAATGAGCAGTTCTTC

d_gene: -
v_gene: TRBV4-1
j_gene: TRBJ2-7
abundance: few
CDR3aa: CASSQDGADSSLYEQYF
CDR3nt: TGCGCCAGCAGCCAAGACGGGGCAGACTCCTCCCTTTACGAGCAGTACTTC

d_gene: -
v_gene: TRBV7-3
j_gene: TRBJ2-1
abundance: many
CDR3aa: CASSSRGPNEQFF
CDR3nt: TGTGCCAGCAGCTCAAGAGGGCCCAATGAGCAGTTCTTC

d_gene: TRBD2
v_gene: TRBV29-1
j_gene: TRBJ2-1
abundance: many
CDR3aa: CSVEALAGVNEQFF
CDR3nt: TGCAGCGTTGAAGCACTAGCGGGAGTGAATGAGCAGTTCTTC

d_gene: -
v_gene: TRBV28
j_gene: TRBJ2-6
abundance: -
CDR3aa: CASSSGHLSGANVLTF
CDR3nt: TGTGCCAGCAGCTCAGGACACCTCTCTGGGGCCAACGTCCTGACTTTC

d_gene: TRBD1
v_gene: TRBV7-7
j_gene: TRBJ2-5
abundance: many
CDR3aa: CASSFLGTGPGETQYF
CDR3nt: TGTGCCAGCAGCTTCCTCGGGACAGGGCCGGGAGAGACCCAGTACTTC

d_gene: -
v_gene: TRBV2
j_gene: TRBJ2-3
abundance: -
CDR3aa: CASSSVLNTDTQYF
CDR3nt: TGTGCCAGCAGTTCCGTCCTCAACACAGATACGCAGTATTTT

d_gene: TRBD2
v_gene: TRBV7-2
j_gene: TRBJ2-1
abundance: -
CDR3aa: CASSFELAGGPGQNEQFF
CDR3nt: TGTGCCAGCAGCTTTGAACTAGCGGGAGGCCCAGGTCAAAATGAGCAGTTCTTC

d_gene: -
v_gene: TRBV28
j_gene: TRBJ1-1
abundance: medium-sized
CDR3aa: CASRHRDGGTEAFF
CDR3nt: TGTGCCAGTAGGCACAGGGACGGGGGCACTGAAGCTTTCTTT

d_gene: -
v_gene: TRBV7-3
j_gene: TRBJ2-6
abundance: many
CDR3aa: CASGLSSGANVLTF
CDR3nt: TGTGCCAGTGGACTGAGCTCTGGGGCCAACGTCCTGACTTTC

d_gene: -
v_gene: TRBV7-8
j_gene: TRBJ2-3
abundance: few
CDR3aa: CASSRSPGEGDTQYF
CDR3nt: TGTGCCAGCAGCCGGAGCCCAGGCGAAGGAGATACGCAGTATTTT

d_gene: -
v_gene: TRBV7-2
j_gene: TRBJ2-5
abundance: many
CDR3aa: CASSLGQLETQYF
CDR3nt: TGTGCCAGCAGCTTAGGACAGTTAGAGACCCAGTACTTC

d_gene: -
v_gene: TRBV6-2/TRBV6-3
j_gene: TRBJ2-1
abundance: -
CDR3aa: CASSYRLLRGYEQFF
CDR3nt: TGTGCCAGCAGTTACAGACTTCTCCGGGGGTATGAGCAGTTCTTC

d_gene: -
v_gene: TRBV7-2
j_gene: TRBJ1-1
abundance: many
CDR3aa: CASSSVGRVMNTEAFF
CDR3nt: TGTGCCAGCAGCTCCGTGGGGCGGGTTATGAACACTGAAGCTTTCTTT

d_gene: -
v_gene: TRBV10-3
j_gene: TRBJ1-1
abundance: few
CDR3aa: CAIGGDGPMNTEAFF
CDR3nt: TGTGCCATCGGGGGAGACGGCCCAATGAACACTGAAGCTTTCTTT

d_gene: -
v_gene: TRBV24-1
j_gene: TRBJ2-5
abundance: -
CDR3aa: CATSDFGPAETQYF
CDR3nt: TGTGCCACCAGTGATTTTGGGCCGGCGGAGACCCAGTACTTC

d_gene: -
v_gene: TRBV12-3/TRBV12-4
j_gene: TRBJ1-2
abundance: few
CDR3aa: CASSFILGALYGYTF
CDR3nt: TGTGCCAGCAGCTTTATCTTAGGGGCCCTCTATGGCTACACCTTC

d_gene: -
v_gene: TRBV9
j_gene: TRBJ2-1
abundance: many
CDR3aa: CASSVAAGTPSREQFF
CDR3nt: TGTGCCAGCAGCGTAGCAGCAGGGACCCCCTCCCGCGAGCAGTTCTTC